These 26 T cell receptor beta chains were all obtained from the same sample, sequenced in a study of blood T cell repertoires in COVID-19 (dated by TCRdb to about 2020). The method behind the library was the immunoSEQ multiplex PCR assay. TCRdb re-hosts the immuneACCESS table, in-frame sequences only. Its copies lack some clones; in the studies checked, an unresolved V gene accounts for under half of them, and the cause for the rest is not known. Within this sample are 98,000 or so clones, with approximately 85% of them counted one time only. The top ten clonotypes cover 2.4% of the sample. Sequenced input: peripheral blood. These receptors were obtained from a human donor in a cohort sampled during active COVID-19.

J is TRBJ1-1 and V is TRBV29-1, with a weak D call TRBD1 (6 bases). Germline-derived CDR1 and CDR2 are SQVTM and ANQGSEA. This CDR3 region has 13 residues. Between the trimmed V and J ends, which lost 7 bases and 3 bases, there was a span of 15 bases. Here the CDR3 DNA reads TGCAGCGCTCAACAGGGATTACACACTGAAGCTTTCTTT. Protein sequence: CSAQQGLHTEAFF.

This chain links TRBV6-5 with TRBJ1-6; TRBD1 might be the D (6 bases). There are 14 residues in the CDR3. V was trimmed by 4 bases and J by 10 bases, leaving 14 bases between them. Germline CDR1 MNHEY, CDR2 SVGAGI. The CDR3 loop is CASSLQGYGSPLHF. In DNA form, the CDR3 reads TGTGCCAGCAGTTTACAGGGTTACGGGTCACCCCTCCACTTT.

The V call is TRBV5-1, the J call TRBJ2-3; 8 bases match TRBD1. The CDR3 contains 19 residues. CDR1 and CDR2 (germline): SGHRS, YFSETQ. V shed 3 bases and J 0 bases; nucleotides not matched to a gene: 15. The CDR3 here is CASSSDWGQAGWSTDTQYF. DNA for the CDR3: TGCGCCAGCAGCTCCGACTGGGGACAGGCTGGATGGAGCACAGATACGCAGTATTTT. Variable domain in full (rest from reference TRBV5-1 and TRBJ2-3): KAGVTQTPRYLIKTRGQQVTLSCSPISGHRSVSWYQQTPGQGLQFLFEYFSETQRNKGNFPGRFSGRQFSNSRSEMNVSTLELGDSALYLCASSSDWGQAGWSTDTQYFGPGTRLTVL.

V and J are TRBV10-3 and TRBJ2-5, with 10 bases aligning to TRBD2. Germline V gene data show CDR1 as ENHRY and CDR2 as SYGVKD. V was clipped by 8 bases and J by 0 bases; unmatched bases: 6. This CDR3 comprises 15 residues. In nucleotides, the CDR3 is TGTGCCATCGGAACACTAGCGGGGAACCAAGAGACCCAGTACTTC. This translates into CAIGTLAGNQETQYF.

The chain joins TRBV7-9 to TRBJ2-1; a possible D gene is TRBD2 (5 bases). CDR3 length equals 13 residues. CDR1 and CDR2 from the germline V gene are SEHNR and FQNEAQ (reference sequence). Trimming shortened V by 1 base and J by 12 bases, and 13 bases separated the two germline ends. The CDR3 DNA sequence: TGTGCCAGCAGCTTAGAAGTTTGGGCGGGGCAGTTCTTC. Translation: CASSLEVWAGQFF.

The CDR3 DNA is TGTGCCAGCAGCTCCGCGGGGGGGGCAGCGAACACCGGGGAGCTGTTTTTT. It specifies CASSSAGGAANTGELFF. The rearrangement joins TRBV7-3 to TRBJ2-2; 9 positions match TRBD2. This CDR3 has 17 amino acids. Trimming took 4 bases from V and 0 from J; bases not matched to a gene: 6. Germline lookup yields CDR1 SGHTA and CDR2 FQGTGA. The variable domain in full, completed from reference TRBV7-3 and TRBJ2-2, reads GAGVSQTPSNKVTEKGKYVELRCDPISGHTALYWYRQSLGQGPEFLIYFQGTGAADDSGLPNDRFFAVRPEGSVSTLKIQRTERGDSAVYLCASSSAGGAANTGELFFGEGSRLTVL.

The chain has TRBV5-8 and TRBJ2-7; 11 bases map to TRBD1. Germline CDR1 reads SGHTS; CDR2 reads YDEGEE. Trimming cost V 0 bases and J 5 bases; bases outside gene matches: 4. The length of the CDR3 is 15 residues. The CDR3 sequence: CASSLEGGQGDEQYF. CDR3 nucleotides: TGTGCCAGCAGCTTGGAGGGGGGACAGGGGGACGAGCAGTACTTC.

DNA of the CDR3: TGTGCCAGCAGCCCGGGACAGGGCCGATACAATGAGCAGTTCTTC. It is translated as CASSPGQGRYNEQFF. The rearrangement uses TRBV7-3 and TRBJ2-1, with 9 bases that match TRBD1. Trimming at V came to 5 bases and at J to 4 bases, leaving 6 bases not matched to a gene. CDR3 length equals 15 residues. CDR1 SGHTA and CDR2 FQGTGA come from the germline V gene.

The chain combines TRBV11-2 with TRBJ1-1; TRBD1 might be the D (6 bases). CDR1 SGHAT and CDR2 FQNNGV come from the germline V gene. The V and J ends lost 1 base and 12 bases respectively, with 15 bases between them. There are 13 residues in the CDR3. The CDR3 DNA follows: TGTGCCAGCAGCTTAGGGTCCGGGGGGCTGACTTTCTTT. Amino acids: CASSLGSGGLTFF. Full variable domain (outside the CDR3, taken from reference TRBV11-2 and TRBJ1-1): EAGVAQSPRYKIIEKRQSVAFWCNPISGHATLYWYQQILGQGPKLLIQFQNNGVVDDSQLPKDRFSAERLKGVDSTLKIQPAKLEDSAVYLCASSLGSGGLTFFGQGTRLTVV.

The genes are TRBV7-8 and TRBJ2-7; 10 positions match TRBD1. V shed 8 bases, J shed 2 bases, and the junction held 3 bases outside the gene matches. Germline CDR1 is SGHVS and CDR2 is FQNEAQ. This CDR3 has 13 residues. Here the CDR3 DNA reads TGTGCCAGCGGGGGGACAGGGGCCTACGAGCAGTACTTC. The encoded protein is CASGGTGAYEQYF.

V usage is TRBV4-1 and J usage is TRBJ2-6; TRBD1 agrees at 8 bases. Looked up from germline, CDR1 is MGHRA and CDR2 is YSYEKL. The junction had 12 bases not matched to a gene; V was cut back by 4 bases and J by 1 base. The CDR3 is made up of 19 amino acids. In DNA, the CDR3 is TGCGCCAGCAGCCTAAGGGGGCCGACAGGGGATTCTGGGGCCAACGTCCTGACTTTC. It yields the protein CASSLRGPTGDSGANVLTF.

The J gene is TRBJ2-7, the V gene TRBV12-5; the match to TRBD1 covers 7 bases. Germline V gives CDR1 LGHNT, CDR2 FRNRAP. CDR3 size: 15 residues. With 2 bases clipped from V and 4 bases from J, the junction kept 8 bases outside the gene matches. CDR3 in amino acids: CASGLSVGGGYEQYF. CDR3 nucleotides: TGTGCTAGTGGTTTGTCGGTAGGGGGCGGGTACGAGCAGTACTTC. The full variable domain, in which reference TRBV12-5 and TRBJ2-7 provide the parts outside the CDR3, is DARVTQTPRHKVTEMGQEVTMRCQPILGHNTVFWYRQTMMQGLELLAYFRNRAPLDDSGMPKDRFSAEMPDATLATLKIQPSEPRDSAVYFCASGLSVGGGYEQYFGPGTRLTVT.

The chain recombines TRBV7-2 with TRBJ2-5, with 7 bases that match TRBD2. Trimming removed 5 bases from V and 9 bases from J; junction bases left unmatched: 15. Germline values: CDR1 SGHTA, CDR2 FQGNSA. The CDR3 consists of 15 residues. The CDR3 DNA follows: TGTGCCAGCAGCACGGGACTAACCGACCCTGGGGCCCAGTACTTC. Translating it yields CASSTGLTDPGAQYF.

The V call is TRBV18, the J call TRBJ1-5, with 9 bases fitting TRBD1. Per germline, CDR1 KGHSH and CDR2 LQKENI. There are 17 residues in the CDR3. The V segment lost 3 bases and the J segment 0 bases; nucleotides outside the gene matches: 6. The CDR3 spells CASSPGTGRSSNQPQHF. The DNA of the CDR3 is TGTGCCAGCTCACCGGGGACAGGGAGGAGTAGCAATCAGCCCCAGCATTTT.

This chain uses TRBV9 with TRBJ2-1; 14 bases match TRBD2. J gave up 5 bases and V 4 bases, and 8 bases lay outside the gene matches. The CDR3 consists of 17 residues. Germline V gene sequence: CDR1 SGDLS, CDR2 YYNGEE. The CDR3 is CASSTPGLAGVHNEQFF. Written as DNA, the CDR3 is TGTGCCAGCAGCACGCCGGGACTAGCGGGAGTGCACAATGAGCAGTTCTTC.

The genes are TRBV4-1 and TRBJ2-3; 7 bases are shared with TRBD2. V trimming: 4 bases; J trimming: 6 bases; junction bases outside the gene matches: 13. CDR3 size: 16 residues. Germline CDR1 reads MGHRA; CDR2 reads YSYEKL. CDR3 loop: CASSLPPAGRPDTQYF. The CDR3 DNA reads as TGCGCCAGCAGCCTTCCTCCAGCGGGACGACCGGATACGCAGTATTTT.

The chain employs TRBV11-2 and TRBJ2-1, with D tentatively TRBD2 (5 bases). CDR1 is SGHAT and CDR2 is FQNNGV in the germline V gene. The CDR3 contains 13 residues. Trimming cost V 1 base and J 15 bases, with 16 bases left between them. Here the CDR3 DNA reads TGTGCCAGCAGCTTAGGAGGGTGGGATGAGGGGTTCTTC. It translates to CASSLGGWDEGFF.

The genes are TRBV6-5 and TRBJ1-6; the D gene is possibly TRBD1 (5 bases). Germline V gene data show CDR1 as MNHEY and CDR2 as SVGAGI. There are 15 residues in the CDR3. The V and J ends lost 6 bases and 4 bases respectively, with 13 bases between them. The CDR3 here is CASRILGHYNSPLHF. The CDR3 coding sequence is TGTGCCAGCAGGATCCTAGGACATTATAATTCACCCCTCCACTTT.

V gene TRBV6-1 combines with J gene TRBJ1-3; D not resolved. CDR1 and CDR2 from the germline V gene are MNHNS and SASEGT. Trimming took 0 bases from V and 0 from J, leaving 9 bases between them. The CDR3 extends over 16 amino acids. The CDR3 DNA sequence: TGTGCCAGCAGTGAAGCTGGAGTGGCCTCTGGAAACACCATATATTTT. It encodes CASSEAGVASGNTIYF.

This clone turned up a few times. The V call is TRBV19, the J call TRBJ1-5; D unresolved. The V and J ends lost 3 bases and 0 bases respectively, with 9 bases between them. The germline CDR1 and CDR2 sequences are LNHDA and SQIVND (reference sequence). This CDR3 region has 15 residues. The CDR3: CASSMGDYSNQPQHF. The CDR3 region has the DNA TGTGCCAGTAGTATGGGAGATTATAGCAATCAGCCCCAGCATTTT.

The V and J genes are TRBV29-1 and TRBJ2-2, with a possible D match to TRBD2 (6 bases). Trimming removed 7 bases at V and 1 base at J, with 16 bases between. Germline loops: CDR1 SQVTM, CDR2 ANQGSEA. The CDR3 is 15 amino acids. CDR3 protein: CSAPGDSVNTGELFF. CDR3 DNA sequence: TGCAGCGCTCCGGGAGACTCAGTGAACACCGGGGAGCTGTTTTTT.

This clone turned up a few times. The chain combines TRBV5-1 with TRBJ2-1, with D maybe TRBD2 (6 bases). This CDR3 contains 17 residues. Germline V lookup: CDR1 SGHRS, CDR2 YFSETQ. Trimming removed 4 bases at V and 5 bases at J, with 22 bases between. The DNA for the CDR3 is TGCGCCAGCAGCGCCGGGGGAGGAGGGTTGGGGAACAATGAGCAGTTCTTC. This sequence encodes CASSAGGGGLGNNEQFF.

This chain links TRBV12-3 or TRBV12-4 with TRBJ1-1; maybe TRBD1 (5 bases). V was pared by 1 base and J by 9 bases, with 12 bases between. The CDR3 totals 13 residues. This chain's CDR3 is CASSLEGLGQAFF. CDR3 in DNA: TGTGCCAGCAGTTTAGAGGGGCTAGGGCAAGCTTTCTTT.

The chain combines TRBV20-1 with TRBJ1-2; D ambiguous. The CDR3 has 10 residues. CDR1 and CDR2 from the germline V gene are DFQATT and SNEGSKA (reference sequence). Trimming stripped 6 bases from V and 4 bases from J, with 6 bases between. In DNA, the CDR3 is TGCAGTGCCGAGGGCTATGGCTACACCTTC. Protein product: CSAEGYGYTF.

V and J are TRBV7-3 and TRBJ2-3; 12 nucleotides agree with TRBD2. The CDR3 covers 15 residues. The germline V gene encodes CDR1 SGHTA and CDR2 FQGTGA. J was trimmed by 3 bases and V by 4 bases; bases with no gene match: 2. The CDR3 loop reads CASSSGTSGTDTQYF. The CDR3 coding sequence is TGTGCCAGCAGCTCCGGGACTAGCGGGACAGATACGCAGTATTTT. Full variable domain (remainder filled in from reference TRBV7-3 and TRBJ2-3): GAGVSQTPSNKVTEKGKYVELRCDPISGHTALYWYRQSLGQGPEFLIYFQGTGAADDSGLPNDRFFAVRPEGSVSTLKIQRTERGDSAVYLCASSSGTSGTDTQYFGPGTRLTVL.

The chain combines TRBV2 with TRBJ1-1; 10 bases are a match to TRBD1. The CDR3 contains 15 residues. Germline V CDR1 and CDR2: SNHLY, FYNNEI. V shed 4 bases and J 4 bases; nucleotides not matched to a gene: 6. The CDR3 protein is CASSARDRGGTEAFF. Here the CDR3 DNA reads TGTGCCAGCAGTGCGCGGGACAGGGGAGGCACTGAAGCTTTCTTT.